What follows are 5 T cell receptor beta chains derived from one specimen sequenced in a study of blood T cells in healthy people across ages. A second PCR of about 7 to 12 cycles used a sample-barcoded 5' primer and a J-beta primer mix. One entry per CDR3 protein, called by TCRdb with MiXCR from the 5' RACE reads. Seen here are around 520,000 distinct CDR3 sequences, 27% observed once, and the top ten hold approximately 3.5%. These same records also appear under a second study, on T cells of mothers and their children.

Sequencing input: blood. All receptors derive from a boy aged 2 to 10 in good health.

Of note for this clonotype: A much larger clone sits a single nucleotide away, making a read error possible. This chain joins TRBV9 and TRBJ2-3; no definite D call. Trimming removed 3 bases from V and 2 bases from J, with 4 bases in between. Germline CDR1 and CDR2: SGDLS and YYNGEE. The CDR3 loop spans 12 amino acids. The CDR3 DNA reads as TGTGCCAGCAGCGCCGACACAGATACGCAGTATTTT. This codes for CASSADTDTQYF. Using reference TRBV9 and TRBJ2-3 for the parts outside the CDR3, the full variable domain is DSGVTQTPKHLITATGQRVTLRCSPRSGDLSVYWYQQSLDQGLQFLIQYYNGEERAKGNILERFSAQQFPDLHSELNLSSLELGDSALYFCASSADTDTQYFGPGTRLTVL.

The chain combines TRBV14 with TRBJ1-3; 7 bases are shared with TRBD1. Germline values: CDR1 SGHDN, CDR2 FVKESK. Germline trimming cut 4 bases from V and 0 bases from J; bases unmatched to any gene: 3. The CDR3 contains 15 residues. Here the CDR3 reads CASSRDRDSGNTIYF. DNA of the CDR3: TGTGCCAGCAGCCGAGACAGGGACTCTGGAAACACCATATATTTT.

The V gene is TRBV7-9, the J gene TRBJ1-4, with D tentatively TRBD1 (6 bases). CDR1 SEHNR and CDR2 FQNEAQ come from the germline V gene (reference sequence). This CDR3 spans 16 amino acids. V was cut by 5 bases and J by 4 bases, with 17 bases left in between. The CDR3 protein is CASSRDTPRGNEKLFF. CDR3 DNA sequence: TGTGCCAGCAGCCGGGACACGCCTCGGGGTAATGAAAAACTGTTTTTT. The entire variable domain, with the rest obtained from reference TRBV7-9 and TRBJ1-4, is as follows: DTGVSQNPRHKITKRGQNVTFRCDPISEHNRLYWYRQTLGQGPEFLTYFQNEAQLEKSRLLSDRFSAERPKGSFSTLEIQRTEQGDSAMYLCASSRDTPRGNEKLFFGSGTQLSVL.

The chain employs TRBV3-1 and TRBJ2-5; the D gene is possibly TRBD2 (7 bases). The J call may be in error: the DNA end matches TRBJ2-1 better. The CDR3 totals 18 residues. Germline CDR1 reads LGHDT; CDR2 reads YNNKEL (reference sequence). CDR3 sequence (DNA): TGTGCCAGCAGCCAAGAGAGGAGGGCGGGGGCCCACTACAATGAGCAGTTCTTC. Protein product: CASSQERRAGAHYNEQFF.

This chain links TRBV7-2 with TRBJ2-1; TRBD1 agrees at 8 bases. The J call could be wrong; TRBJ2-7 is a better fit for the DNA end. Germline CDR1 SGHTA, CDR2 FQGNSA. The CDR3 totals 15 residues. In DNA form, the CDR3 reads TGTGCCAGCAGCTTAACCTTGCAGGGGGCGCGGGAGCAGTACTTC. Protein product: CASSLTLQGAREQYF.